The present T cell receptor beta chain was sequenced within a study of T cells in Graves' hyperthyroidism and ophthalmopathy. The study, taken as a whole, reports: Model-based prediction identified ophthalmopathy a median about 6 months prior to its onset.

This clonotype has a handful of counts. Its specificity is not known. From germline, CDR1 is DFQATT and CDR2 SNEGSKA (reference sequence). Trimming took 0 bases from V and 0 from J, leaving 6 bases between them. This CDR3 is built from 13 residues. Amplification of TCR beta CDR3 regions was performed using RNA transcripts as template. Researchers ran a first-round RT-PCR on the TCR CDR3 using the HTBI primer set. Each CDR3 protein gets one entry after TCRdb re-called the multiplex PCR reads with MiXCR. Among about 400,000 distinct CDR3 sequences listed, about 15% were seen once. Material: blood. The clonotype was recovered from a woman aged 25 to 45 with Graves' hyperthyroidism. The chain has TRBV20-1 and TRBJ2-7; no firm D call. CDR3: CSARELDSYEQYF. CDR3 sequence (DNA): TGCAGTGCTAGAGAACTGGACTCCTACGAGCAGTACTTC.